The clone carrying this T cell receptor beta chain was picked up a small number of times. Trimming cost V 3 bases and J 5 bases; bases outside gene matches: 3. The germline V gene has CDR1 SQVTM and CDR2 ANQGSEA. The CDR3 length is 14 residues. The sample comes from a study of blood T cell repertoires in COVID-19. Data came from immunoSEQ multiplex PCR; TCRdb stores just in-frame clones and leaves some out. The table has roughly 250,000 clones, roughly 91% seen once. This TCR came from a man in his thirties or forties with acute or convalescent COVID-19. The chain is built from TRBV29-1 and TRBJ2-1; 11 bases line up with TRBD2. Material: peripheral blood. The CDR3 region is CSVERLAGHNEQFF. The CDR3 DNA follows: TGCAGCGTTGAGCGACTAGCGGGGCACAATGAGCAGTTCTTC.